This T cell receptor (beta chain) originates from a study of HIV-infected patients and healthy controls. A remark on this clonotype: This may come from a read error, since a much larger clone is one base off. No conserved phenylalanine or tryptophan is present at the end of the CDR3, so a read error is the likely explanation.

CDR3 length equals 14 residues. With 5 bases removed from V and 4 bases from J, the gap between germline ends came to 12 bases. Germline CDR1 SGHTA, CDR2 FQGNSA. TCRdb processed the 5' RACE reads anew with MiXCR; each CDR3 protein has one entry. The repertoire includes 60,000 to 75,000 distinct CDR3 sequences, 15% to 20% of them detected once, and less than 6% sits in the top ten. This chain joins TRBV7-2 and TRBJ1-3; D is unresolved. The TCR originated in a human donor in good health. Sample: CD4+ T cells from blood. For the CDR3, the DNA is TGTGCCAGCAGCCCGGGTGTGGTGGGAAACACCATATATATT. It specifies CASSPGVVGNTIYI.